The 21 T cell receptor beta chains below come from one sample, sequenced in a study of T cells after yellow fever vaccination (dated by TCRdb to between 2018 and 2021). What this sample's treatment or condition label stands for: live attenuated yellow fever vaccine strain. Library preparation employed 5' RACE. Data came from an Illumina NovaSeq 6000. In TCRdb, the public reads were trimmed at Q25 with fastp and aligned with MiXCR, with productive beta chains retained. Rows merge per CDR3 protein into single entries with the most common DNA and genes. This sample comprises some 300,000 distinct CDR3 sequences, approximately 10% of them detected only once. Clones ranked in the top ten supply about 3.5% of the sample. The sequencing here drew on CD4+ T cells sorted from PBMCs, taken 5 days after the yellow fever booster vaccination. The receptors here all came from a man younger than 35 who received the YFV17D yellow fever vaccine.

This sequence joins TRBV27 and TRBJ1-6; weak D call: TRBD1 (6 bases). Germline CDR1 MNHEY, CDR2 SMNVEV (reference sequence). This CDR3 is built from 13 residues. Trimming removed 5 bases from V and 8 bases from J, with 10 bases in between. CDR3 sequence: CASSTHRDSPLHF. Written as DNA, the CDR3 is TGTGCCAGCAGTACCCACAGGGATTCACCCCTCCACTTT.

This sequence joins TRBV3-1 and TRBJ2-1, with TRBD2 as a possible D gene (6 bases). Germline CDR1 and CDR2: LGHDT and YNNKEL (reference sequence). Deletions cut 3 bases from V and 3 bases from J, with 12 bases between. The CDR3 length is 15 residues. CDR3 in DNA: TGTGCCAGCAGCCAGACGTTGGGGGGCTACAATGAGCAGTTCTTC. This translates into CASSQTLGGYNEQFF.

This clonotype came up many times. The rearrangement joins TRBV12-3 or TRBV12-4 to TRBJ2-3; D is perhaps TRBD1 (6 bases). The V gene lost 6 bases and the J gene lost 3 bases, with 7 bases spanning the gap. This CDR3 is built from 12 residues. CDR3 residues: CASSQGTDTQYF. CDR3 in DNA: TGTGCCAGCAGCCAGGGGACAGATACGCAGTATTTT.

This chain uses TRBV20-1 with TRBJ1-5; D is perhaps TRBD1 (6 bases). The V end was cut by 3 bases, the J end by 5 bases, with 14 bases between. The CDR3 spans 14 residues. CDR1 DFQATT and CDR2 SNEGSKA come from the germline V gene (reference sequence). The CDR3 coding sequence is TGCAGTGCTAGCCGGGGGCCCCGGGATCAGCCCCAGCATTTT. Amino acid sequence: CSASRGPRDQPQHF.

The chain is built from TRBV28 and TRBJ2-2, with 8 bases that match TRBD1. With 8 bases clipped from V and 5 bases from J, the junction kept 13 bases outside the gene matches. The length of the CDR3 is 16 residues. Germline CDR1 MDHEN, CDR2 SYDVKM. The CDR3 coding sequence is TGTGCCAGCCTCCCCCAGGGGGCGCGAGGAACCGGGGAGCTGTTTTTT. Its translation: CASLPQGARGTGELFF.

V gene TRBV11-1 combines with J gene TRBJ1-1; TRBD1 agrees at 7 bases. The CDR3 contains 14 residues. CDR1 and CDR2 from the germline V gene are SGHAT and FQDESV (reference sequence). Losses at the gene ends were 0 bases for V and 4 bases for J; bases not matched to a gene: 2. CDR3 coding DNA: TGTGCCAGCAGCTTAGCACAGGGGAGCACTGAAGCTTTCTTT. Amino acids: CASSLAQGSTEAFF.

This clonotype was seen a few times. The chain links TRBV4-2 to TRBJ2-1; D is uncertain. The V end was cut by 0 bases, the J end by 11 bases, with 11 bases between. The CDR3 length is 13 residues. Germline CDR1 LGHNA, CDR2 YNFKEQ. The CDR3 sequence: CASSQDPVRKQFF. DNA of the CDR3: TGTGCCAGCAGCCAAGATCCGGTCAGAAAGCAGTTCTTC.

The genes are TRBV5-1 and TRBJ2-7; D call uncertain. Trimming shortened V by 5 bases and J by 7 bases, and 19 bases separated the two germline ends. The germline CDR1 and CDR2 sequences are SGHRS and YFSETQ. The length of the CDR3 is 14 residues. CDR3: CASRSGPQVGEQYF. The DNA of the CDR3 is TGCGCCAGCAGGTCAGGACCCCAAGTTGGAGAGCAGTACTTC. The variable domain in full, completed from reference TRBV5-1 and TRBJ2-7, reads KAGVTQTPRYLIKTRGQQVTLSCSPISGHRSVSWYQQTPGQGLQFLFEYFSETQRNKGNFPGRFSGRQFSNSRSEMNVSTLELGDSALYLCASRSGPQVGEQYFGPGTRLTVT.

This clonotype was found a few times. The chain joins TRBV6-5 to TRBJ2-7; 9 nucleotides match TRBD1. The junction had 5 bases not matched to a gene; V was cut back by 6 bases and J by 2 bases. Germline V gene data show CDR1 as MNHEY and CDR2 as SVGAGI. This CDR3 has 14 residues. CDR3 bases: TGTGCCAGCAGGTCGGGACAGGGTACCTACGAGCAGTACTTC. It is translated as CASRSGQGTYEQYF.

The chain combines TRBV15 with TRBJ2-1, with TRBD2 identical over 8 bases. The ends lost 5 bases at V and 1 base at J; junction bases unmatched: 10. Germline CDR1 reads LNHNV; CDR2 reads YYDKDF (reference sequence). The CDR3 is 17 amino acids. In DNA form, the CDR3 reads TGTGCCACCAGCGGGGGACGGGGGGGGGTGTCCTACAATGAGCAGTTCTTC. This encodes CATSGGRGGVSYNEQFF.

DNA for the CDR3: TGCGCCAGCAGAGCGGGGGGGCTCTCTGGGGCCAACGTCCTGACTTTC. It translates to CASRAGGLSGANVLTF. The chain joins TRBV5-1 to TRBJ2-6, with TRBD2 matching 10 bases. Germline CDR1 SGHRS, CDR2 YFSETQ. The J segment lost 0 bases and the V segment lost 5 bases, leaving 2 bases of the junction unmatched. The CDR3 length is 16 residues.

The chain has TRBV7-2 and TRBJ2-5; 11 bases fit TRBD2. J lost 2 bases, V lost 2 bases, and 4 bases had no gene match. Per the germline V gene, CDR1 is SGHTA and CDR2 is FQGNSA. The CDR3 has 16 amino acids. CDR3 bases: TGTGCCAGCAGCTTACTTCTAGCGGGGGGACAAGAGACCCAGTACTTC. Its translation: CASSLLLAGGQETQYF.

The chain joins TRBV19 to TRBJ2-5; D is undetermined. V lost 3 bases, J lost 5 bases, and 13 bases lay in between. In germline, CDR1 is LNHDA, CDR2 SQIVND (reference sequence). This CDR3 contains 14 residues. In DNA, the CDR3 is TGTGCCAGTAGTATCTTGGGCCCTCGGGAGACCCAGTACTTC. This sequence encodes CASSILGPRETQYF.

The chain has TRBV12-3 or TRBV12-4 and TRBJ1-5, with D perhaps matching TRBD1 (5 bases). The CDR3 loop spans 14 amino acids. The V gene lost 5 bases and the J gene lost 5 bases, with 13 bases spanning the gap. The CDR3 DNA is TGTGCCAGCAGTACGTTAAGGGGCCATCAGCCCCAGCATTTT. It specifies CASSTLRGHQPQHF.

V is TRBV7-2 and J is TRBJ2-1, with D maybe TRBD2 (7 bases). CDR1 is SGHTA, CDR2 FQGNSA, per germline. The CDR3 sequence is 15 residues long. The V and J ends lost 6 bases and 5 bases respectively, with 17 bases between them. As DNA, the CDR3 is TGTGCCAGCAGTCTTTCATGGGGGGGCGACAATGAGCAGTTCTTC. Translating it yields CASSLSWGGDNEQFF. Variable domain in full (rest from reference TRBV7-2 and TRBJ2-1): GAGVSQSPSNKVTEKGKDVELRCDPISGHTALYWYRQSLGQGLEFLIYFQGNSAPDKSGLPSDRFSAERTGGSVSTLTIQRTQQEDSAVYLCASSLSWGGDNEQFFGPGTRLTVL.

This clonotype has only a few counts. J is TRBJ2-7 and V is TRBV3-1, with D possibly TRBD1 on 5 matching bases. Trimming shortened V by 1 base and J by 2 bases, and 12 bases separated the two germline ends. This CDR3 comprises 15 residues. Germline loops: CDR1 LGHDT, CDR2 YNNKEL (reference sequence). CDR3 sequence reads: CASSQASRVPYEQYF. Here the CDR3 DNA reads TGTGCCAGCAGCCAAGCGTCCAGGGTACCCTACGAGCAGTACTTC.

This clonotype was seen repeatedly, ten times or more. CDR3 sequence reads: CASSLNMGQSSVRSYTF. The DNA of the CDR3 is TGTGCCAGCAGCTTAAATATGGGGCAGTCTTCGGTCAGGAGCTACACCTTC. The V and J genes are TRBV7-2 and TRBJ1-2; possibly TRBD1 for D (5 bases). Looked up from germline, CDR1 is SGHTA and CDR2 is FQGNSA. V shed 2 bases and J shed 9 bases, with 25 bases lying between them. The length of the CDR3 is 17 residues. Variable domain in full (rest from reference TRBV7-2 and TRBJ1-2): GAGVSQSPSNKVTEKGKDVELRCDPISGHTALYWYRQSLGQGLEFLIYFQGNSAPDKSGLPSDRFSAERTGGSVSTLTIQRTQQEDSAVYLCASSLNMGQSSVRSYTFGSGTRLTVV.

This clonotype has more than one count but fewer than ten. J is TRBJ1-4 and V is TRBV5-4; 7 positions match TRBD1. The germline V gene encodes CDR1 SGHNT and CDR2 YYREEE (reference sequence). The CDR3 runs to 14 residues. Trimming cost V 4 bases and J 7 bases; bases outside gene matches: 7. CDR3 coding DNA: TGTGCCAGCAGCGTCGACAGGGATGGTGAAAAACTGTTTTTT. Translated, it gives CASSVDRDGEKLFF.

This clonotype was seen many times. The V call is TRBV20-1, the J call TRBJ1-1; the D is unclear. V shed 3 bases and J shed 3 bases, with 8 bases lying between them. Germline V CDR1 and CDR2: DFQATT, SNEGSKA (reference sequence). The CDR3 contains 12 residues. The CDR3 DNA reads TGCAGTGCTAGGTGGCCGGACACTGAAGCTTTCTTT. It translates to CSARWPDTEAFF.

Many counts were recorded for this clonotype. The CDR3 bases are TGTGCCAGCAGTTTAAGACAGGGAGGGCGGGAGACCCAGTACTTC. Its translation: CASSLRQGGRETQYF. The V call is TRBV27, the J call TRBJ2-5; TRBD1 or TRBD2 may be the D gene (7 bases each). The CDR3 loop spans 15 amino acids. Germline V gene data show CDR1 as MNHEY and CDR2 as SMNVEV (reference sequence). V lost 2 bases, J lost 5 bases, and 15 bases lay in between.

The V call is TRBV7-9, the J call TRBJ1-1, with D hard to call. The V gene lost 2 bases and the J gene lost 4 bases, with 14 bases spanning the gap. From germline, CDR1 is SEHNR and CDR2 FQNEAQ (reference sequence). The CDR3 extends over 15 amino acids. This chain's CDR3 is CASSLNGVMSTEAFF. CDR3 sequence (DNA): TGTGCCAGCAGCTTAAATGGGGTAATGAGCACTGAAGCTTTCTTT.